The 11 T cell receptor beta chains below all came from one sample that was sequenced in a study of cytomegalovirus exposure and HLA in healthy donors. Primers included in the PCR were 60 Vbeta and 13 Jbeta primers. Generated by immunoSEQ multiplex PCR, the TCRdb table keeps only in-frame clones and is missing some. Of 160,000 or so clones listed, roughly 77% are singletons. Source material: PBMCs. The receptors come from a man aged 18 to 35 in good health and CMV-seropositive.

This clone occurred a few times. This chain links TRBV5-4 with TRBJ1-2, with a tentative D call TRBD1 (6 bases). Trimming took 5 bases from V and 3 from J, leaving 14 bases between them. The germline CDR1 and CDR2 sequences are SGHNT and YYREEE (reference sequence). The CDR3 loop spans 14 amino acids. The CDR3 DNA sequence: TGTGCCAGCAGGCCCGGGGGGCAGTACTATGGCTACACCTTC. Protein product: CASRPGGQYYGYTF.

This sequence joins TRBV15 and TRBJ1-1; TRBD1 is a possible D gene (6 bases). V was trimmed by 4 bases and J by 8 bases, leaving 8 bases between them. Germline lookup yields CDR1 LNHNV and CDR2 YYDKDF (reference sequence). This CDR3 comprises 11 residues. In DNA, the CDR3 is TGTGCCACCAGCAACGGACAGGAAGCTTTCTTT. Translation: CATSNGQEAFF.

This chain links TRBV18 with TRBJ1-4; a weak D match, TRBD1 (6 bases). The ends were cut back, 5 bases at V and 6 bases at J, with 13 bases in the middle. This CDR3 comprises 14 residues. Germline values: CDR1 KGHSH, CDR2 LQKENI. The CDR3 nucleotides read TGTGCCAGCTCAGCAGACAGGACTGATGAAAAACTGTTTTTT. It codes for CASSADRTDEKLFF.

The chain carries TRBV6-1 and TRBJ1-2, with TRBD1 as a possible D gene (6 bases). Germline V lookup: CDR1 MNHNS, CDR2 SASEGT. Trimming removed 8 bases from V and 4 bases from J, with 14 bases in between. This CDR3 region has 13 residues. CDR3 nucleotide sequence: TGTGCCAGCCGCCACAGGGACGGCTATGGCTACACCTTC. It is translated as CASRHRDGYGYTF.

V is TRBV7-2 and J is TRBJ2-3; a weak D match, TRBD1 (5 bases). CDR1 SGHTA and CDR2 FQGNSA come from the germline V gene. The CDR3 sequence is 14 residues long. V lost 0 bases to trimming and J lost 1 base, with 5 bases between them. The CDR3 loop reads CASSLAGGTDTQYF. The CDR3 bases are TGTGCCAGCAGCTTAGCAGGGGGCACAGATACGCAGTATTTT.

This clone was picked up a small number of times. The V gene is TRBV5-1, the J gene TRBJ1-5; 8 bases are shared with TRBD1. V trimming: 4 bases; J trimming: 6 bases; junction bases outside the gene matches: 6. Germline loops: CDR1 SGHRS, CDR2 YFSETQ. This CDR3 has 14 amino acids. The CDR3 here is CASSPGGEGQPQHF. The CDR3 region has the DNA TGCGCCAGCAGCCCAGGGGGCGAGGGTCAGCCCCAGCATTTT.

This clone was detected a few times. This chain joins TRBV30 and TRBJ1-4; TRBD1 is a possible D gene (5 bases). There are 13 residues in the CDR3. The ends were cut back, 4 bases at V and 6 bases at J, with 12 bases in the middle. The germline V gene encodes CDR1 GTSNPN and CDR2 SVGIG (reference sequence). The CDR3 here is CAWTTAPYEKLFF. The DNA for the CDR3 is TGTGCCTGGACGACAGCCCCGTATGAAAAACTGTTTTTT.

The chain recombines TRBV28 with TRBJ1-6; no definite D call. Germline V CDR1 and CDR2: MDHEN, SYDVKM. This CDR3 is built from 16 residues. Trimming left V 5 bases short and J 6 bases short, with 17 bases between. Here the CDR3 reads CASSARGGRSNSPLHF. CDR3 sequence (DNA): TGTGCCAGCAGTGCCCGCGGTGGTAGGAGTAATTCACCCCTCCACTTT.

The chain links TRBV6-5 to TRBJ1-2, with D perhaps matching TRBD1 (6 bases). Trimming took 4 bases from V and 3 from J, leaving 18 bases between them. This CDR3 has 16 amino acids. CDR1 is MNHEY, CDR2 SVGAGI, per germline. For the CDR3, the DNA is TGTGCCAGCAGTTTCTCGACTCATGAGGGGGACTATGGCTACACCTTC. This translates into CASSFSTHEGDYGYTF.

The CDR3, as DNA: TGTGCCAGCAGCCAAAGACTAGCGGGAGACTACAATGAGCAGTTCTTC. It translates to CASSQRLAGDYNEQFF. The chain recombines TRBV4-2 with TRBJ2-1; 12 nucleotides align to TRBD2. CDR3 length equals 16 residues. The junction had 2 bases not matched to a gene; V was cut back by 2 bases and J by 3 bases. The germline V gene encodes CDR1 LGHNA and CDR2 YNFKEQ.

The rearrangement links TRBV10-3 to TRBJ1-3; 10 positions agree with TRBD1. In germline, CDR1 is ENHRY, CDR2 SYGVKD. With 6 bases clipped from V and 2 bases from J, the junction kept 4 bases outside the gene matches. The CDR3 spans 15 residues. CDR3 loop: CAIRMDRGTGNTIYF. The CDR3 DNA follows: TGTGCCATCAGGATGGACAGGGGGACTGGAAACACCATATATTTT.